The 27 T cell receptor beta chains below come from one sample, sequenced in a study of blood T cell repertoires in COVID-19. Clones were sequenced by immunoSEQ multiplex PCR, and TCRdb holds only the in-frame ones, with some missing. Here the sample spans about 6,200 clones, over 70% being singletons. The specimen sequenced was peripheral blood. These receptors came from a man aged 60 to 69 with acute or convalescent COVID-19.

This clone has a handful of counts. The rearrangement links TRBV27 to TRBJ2-5; TRBD2 might be the D (6 bases). The CDR3 is made up of 16 amino acids. Germline assignment: CDR1 MNHEY and CDR2 SMNVEV (reference sequence). The V end was cut by 4 bases, the J end by 7 bases, with 22 bases between. CDR3 residues: CASSSRLGEIVGTQYF. Written as DNA, the CDR3 is TGTGCCAGCAGTTCACGACTAGGGGAAATCGTCGGGACCCAGTACTTC.

This clone was recorded a few times. The chain links TRBV5-1 to TRBJ1-1, with 7 bases identical to TRBD1. This CDR3 has 15 residues. Germline V gives CDR1 SGHRS, CDR2 YFSETQ. V shed 4 bases, J shed 2 bases, and the junction held 8 bases outside the gene matches. The CDR3 loop reads CASSDRQGINTEAFF. The DNA for the CDR3 is TGCGCCAGCAGCGATCGACAGGGTATAAACACTGAAGCTTTCTTT.

This clone has a handful of counts. The V gene is TRBV6-2 or TRBV6-3, the J gene TRBJ2-2; D possibly corresponds to TRBD1 (6 bases). Trimming left V 5 bases short and J 1 base short, with 11 bases between. The V gene's germline CDR1 is MNHEY and CDR2 SVGEGT. The CDR3 sequence is 15 residues long. The DNA of the CDR3 is TGTGCCAGCAGTAGACCGGGACAGAACACCGGGGAGCTGTTTTTT. Residues: CASSRPGQNTGELFF.

The J gene is TRBJ2-1, the V gene TRBV9; TRBD2 matches at 8 bases. CDR3 length: 15 residues. The V gene's germline CDR1 is SGDLS and CDR2 YYNGEE. Trimming at V came to 4 bases and at J to 5 bases, leaving 8 bases not matched to a gene. The CDR3 DNA reads as TGTGCCAGCAGCCCAAGCGGGGGAAAAAACAATGAGCAGTTCTTC. This codes for CASSPSGGKNNEQFF.

The chain employs TRBV14 and TRBJ1-6, with TRBD1 as a possible D gene (5 bases). CDR3 length: 14 amino acids. Deletions cut 1 base from V and 9 bases from J, with 10 bases between. Looked up from germline, CDR1 is SGHDN and CDR2 is FVKESK. The CDR3 is CASSQARGSSPLHF. In nucleotides, the CDR3 is TGTGCCAGCAGCCAAGCTAGGGGATCTTCACCCCTCCACTTT.

The genes are TRBV2 and TRBJ2-2, with D possibly TRBD2 on 6 matching bases. Looked up from germline, CDR1 is SNHLY and CDR2 is FYNNEI. CDR3 length equals 15 residues. The germline V and J ends were trimmed by 4 bases and 2 bases, with 11 bases remaining between them. Here the CDR3 DNA reads TGTGCCAGCAGTGGTAGCGGAGTTAACACCGGGGAGCTGTTTTTT. Amino acid sequence: CASSGSGVNTGELFF.

The chain links TRBV10-3 to TRBJ2-7; D possibly corresponds to TRBD1 (6 bases). V dropped 9 bases and J dropped 7 bases, with 19 bases sitting between them. Germline V gives CDR1 ENHRY, CDR2 SYGVKD. This CDR3 spans 13 amino acids. The CDR3 coding sequence is TGTGCCATGGCTAAAGTGAGTAGGGGGGAGCAGTACTTC. Its translation: CAMAKVSRGEQYF.

The chain couples TRBV5-8 to TRBJ1-5, with 7 bases fitting TRBD1. Losses at the gene ends were 6 bases for V and 4 bases for J; bases not matched to a gene: 4. This CDR3 contains 13 residues. Germline V gene lookup returns CDR1 SGHTS and CDR2 YDEGEE. In DNA, the CDR3 is TGTGCCAGCACCAAGGACAGGAATCAGCCCCAGCATTTT. Residues: CASTKDRNQPQHF. Full variable domain (outside the CDR3, taken from reference TRBV5-8 and TRBJ1-5): EAGVTQSPTHLIKTRGQQATLRCSPISGHTSVYWYQQALGLGLQFLLWYDEGEERNRGNFPPRFSGRQFPNYSSELNVNALELEDSALYLCASTKDRNQPQHFGDGTRLSIL.

This chain uses TRBV7-2 with TRBJ1-4; TRBD1 matches 7 bases. This CDR3 region has 15 residues. Germline-derived CDR1 and CDR2 are SGHTA and FQGNSA. V lost 5 bases, J lost 7 bases, and 10 bases stayed unmatched. CDR3 nucleotides: TGTGCCAGCAGCATACAGGGGACGGTCGGTGAAAAACTGTTTTTT. Translation gives CASSIQGTVGEKLFF.

This clone was seen just once. The chain couples TRBV3-1 (or the pseudogene TRBV3-2) to TRBJ2-7; 7 bases align to TRBD1. The CDR3 is 15 amino acids. Trimming removed 1 base from V and 3 bases from J; junction bases left unmatched: 6. Per the germline V gene, CDR1 is LGHDT and CDR2 is YNNKEL (reference sequence). The CDR3 bases are TGTGCCAGCAGCCAAGGACCGGGACAGTTCTACGAGCAGTACTTC. Translation gives CASSQGPGQFYEQYF.

J is TRBJ2-2 and V is TRBV3-1 (or the pseudogene TRBV3-2), with a possible D match to TRBD1 (5 bases). The V and J ends lost 4 bases and 2 bases respectively, with 11 bases between them. CDR3 length: 15 residues. Germline-derived CDR1 and CDR2 are LGHDT and YNNKEL (reference sequence). The DNA for the CDR3 is TGTGCCAGCAGCCCCTCGACAGCTAACACCGGGGAGCTGTTTTTT. Encoded protein: CASSPSTANTGELFF.

The table lists this clone with a few counts. The rearrangement joins TRBV5-6 to TRBJ1-4; D is unclear. V was cut by 1 base and J by 6 bases, with 13 bases left in between. Germline assignment: CDR1 SGHDT and CDR2 YYEEEE. This CDR3 comprises 15 residues. The CDR3 nucleotides are TGTGCCAGCAGCTTGCTTTCCCAAACAGATGAAAAACTGTTTTTT. Protein sequence: CASSLLSQTDEKLFF.

The V and J genes are TRBV9 and TRBJ2-1; 7 nucleotides align to TRBD2. Germline V gene data show CDR1 as SGDLS and CDR2 as YYNGEE. The CDR3 extends over 12 amino acids. The trim removed 4 bases at V and 9 bases at J, leaving 4 bases unmatched. CDR3 protein: CASSPRGTEQFF. The CDR3 DNA reads TGTGCCAGCAGCCCGCGGGGGACTGAGCAGTTCTTC.

The chain is built from TRBV29-1 and TRBJ2-3, with 7 bases matching TRBD1. This CDR3 has 15 amino acids. J lost 0 bases, V lost 1 base, and 4 bases had no gene match. The V gene's germline CDR1 is SQVTM and CDR2 ANQGSEA. The CDR3 DNA reads as TGCAGCGTTGAAGTCGGGACAGCTAGCACAGATACGCAGTATTTT. It encodes CSVEVGTASTDTQYF.

The chain carries TRBV7-2 and TRBJ1-2; no definite D call. CDR1 is SGHTA, CDR2 FQGNSA, per germline. V was shortened by 6 bases and J by 4 bases, with 18 bases between the two germline ends. This CDR3 has 15 amino acids. The CDR3 reads CASRSLFTTTYGYTF. The CDR3 DNA reads as TGTGCCAGCAGGTCCCTGTTTACTACCACCTATGGCTACACCTTC.

This clone was recorded a few times. This chain links TRBV25-1 with TRBJ2-7, with TRBD1 matching 9 bases. This CDR3 contains 15 residues. Germline trimming cut 5 bases from V and 4 bases from J; bases unmatched to any gene: 9. Germline-derived CDR1 and CDR2 are MGHDK and SYGVNS. The CDR3 DNA reads as TGTGCCAGCAGTAAGCCGGGACAGGGAATTTACGAGCAGTACTTC. Its protein is CASSKPGQGIYEQYF.

This chain joins TRBV12-3 or TRBV12-4 and TRBJ2-7; 10 nucleotides agree with TRBD1. The CDR3 covers 13 residues. Germline trimming cut 1 base from V and 6 bases from J; bases unmatched to any gene: 0. CDR3 DNA: TGTGCCAGCAGTTTAGGGACAGGGGGCGAGCAGTACTTC. Its translation: CASSLGTGGEQYF.

Note on this clone: The same CDR3 is also encoded by other DNA sequences in this sample. The chain combines TRBV7-6 with TRBJ2-7; tentative D call: TRBD1 (5 bases). CDR1 is SGHVS and CDR2 is FNYEAQ in the germline V gene. V was clipped by 0 bases and J by 7 bases, with 10 bases between them. This CDR3 has 13 amino acids. CDR3 protein: CASSLARGSEQYF. The CDR3 nucleotides read TGTGCCAGCAGCTTAGCAAGGGGTTCGGAGCAGTACTTC.

The chain has TRBV7-9 and TRBJ2-1, with a weak D call TRBD2 (6 bases). The CDR3 is 15 residues long. Germline CDR1 is SEHNR and CDR2 is FQNEAQ (reference sequence). Trimming shortened V by 0 bases and J by 2 bases, and 8 bases separated the two germline ends. CDR3 DNA sequence: TGTGCCAGCAGCTTAGCAGGGGAGGCCTACAATGAGCAGTTCTTC. This gives the protein CASSLAGEAYNEQFF.

The chain joins TRBV3-1 (or the pseudogene TRBV3-2) to TRBJ1-1; 7 bases agree with TRBD1. CDR3 length: 15 residues. Trimming at V came to 6 bases and at J to 0 bases, leaving 7 bases not matched to a gene. Germline assignment: CDR1 LGHDT and CDR2 YNNKEL (reference sequence). The DNA for the CDR3 is TGTGCCAGCAGGCGGGACAGCGGAATGAACACTGAAGCTTTCTTT. Translated: CASRRDSGMNTEAFF.

This chain links TRBV12-3 or TRBV12-4 with TRBJ1-2; D is ambiguous. The V and J ends lost 2 bases and 5 bases respectively, with 6 bases between them. The CDR3 sequence is 12 residues long. DNA for the CDR3: TGTGCCAGCAGTTTATTTCGGTATGGCTACACCTTC. It encodes CASSLFRYGYTF.

The chain carries TRBV4-1 and TRBJ2-6; a possible D gene is TRBD1 (6 bases). Germline V lookup: CDR1 MGHRA, CDR2 YSYEKL. V lost 1 base to trimming and J lost 1 base, with 8 bases between them. CDR3 size: 16 residues. For the CDR3, the DNA is TGCGCCAGCAGCCAAGTCCAGGGGTCTGGGGCCAACGTCCTGACTTTC. Translating it yields CASSQVQGSGANVLTF.

The rearrangement links TRBV9 to TRBJ1-4, with 8 bases fitting TRBD1. This CDR3 region has 12 residues. The V segment lost 8 bases and the J segment 6 bases; nucleotides outside the gene matches: 3. CDR1 is SGDLS and CDR2 is YYNGEE in the germline V gene. For the CDR3, the DNA is TGTGCCAGTAACAGGGGGGATGAAAAACTGTTTTTT. As protein: CASNRGDEKLFF.

Regarding this clone: A read error may produce the germline difference seen at one junction end. The chain links TRBV7-2 to TRBJ1-1; D might be TRBD1 (5 bases). This CDR3 is built from 14 residues. CDR1 is SGHTA, CDR2 FQGNSA, per germline. The CDR3 region has the DNA TGTGCCAGCAGCCTAGCCAGGGTAGAACTCCAAGCTTTCTTT. Translated, it gives CASSLARVELQAFF.

The gene calls are TRBV5-4 and TRBJ1-6; D is perhaps TRBD1 (5 bases). In germline, CDR1 is SGHNT, CDR2 YYREEE (reference sequence). This CDR3 comprises 14 residues. V was trimmed by 0 bases and J by 5 bases, leaving 6 bases between them. The CDR3 DNA reads TGTGCCAGCAGCTTGGCAGGGAATAATTCACCCCTCCACTTT. Encoded protein: CASSLAGNNSPLHF.

The V call is TRBV2, the J call TRBJ2-7, with 13 positions matching TRBD2. The V gene's germline CDR1 is SNHLY and CDR2 FYNNEI. The CDR3 length is 15 residues. V shed 1 base and J 3 bases; nucleotides not matched to a gene: 0. The CDR3 is CASSEGTSGGYEQYF. The DNA for the CDR3 is TGTGCCAGCAGTGAAGGGACTAGCGGGGGCTACGAGCAGTACTTC.

The chain is built from TRBV10-3 and TRBJ1-6; D might be TRBD1 (5 bases). The V gene's germline CDR1 is ENHRY and CDR2 SYGVKD. Trimming cost V 10 bases and J 10 bases, with 20 bases left between them. There are 14 residues in the CDR3. The CDR3 loop is CATGGEAVSSPLHF. For the CDR3, the DNA is TGTGCCACCGGGGGGGAGGCAGTAAGCTCACCCCTCCACTTT.